The count of the clone carrying this T cell receptor (beta chain) is one. Its antigen is not identified. The sample is drawn from a study of T cell responses to AZD1222 COVID-19 vaccine. Overall study context: Whether given at about 4 or about 12 weeks, second doses were pooled. The study, taken as a whole, reports: Close to half of all spike-specific TCRs reportedly target regions of the variants that are unmutated. Donors were chiefly white British, with a greater number of females, and clonal diversity was perhaps underestimated.

Here immunoSEQ multiplex PCR was the method, and the copy in TCRdb shows in-frame clones only, minus some. The table records 95,000 to 150,000 clones, about 87% of them present only once. The sample in question was peripheral blood, obtained on day 0 of AZD1222 vaccination. This receptor was taken from an adult in good health.

CDR3 DNA sequence: TGTGCCAGCAGTTACTCGTCCCAGCCTGGTATCATCACGGCCCAGTACTTC. Translation: CASSYSSQPGIITAQYF. The V and J genes are TRBV6-2 or TRBV6-3 and TRBJ2-5, with unresolved D. The CDR3 length is 17 residues. V gave up 0 bases and J gave up 9 bases, with 23 bases separating them. The germline gives CDR1 MNHEY, CDR2 SVGEGT.